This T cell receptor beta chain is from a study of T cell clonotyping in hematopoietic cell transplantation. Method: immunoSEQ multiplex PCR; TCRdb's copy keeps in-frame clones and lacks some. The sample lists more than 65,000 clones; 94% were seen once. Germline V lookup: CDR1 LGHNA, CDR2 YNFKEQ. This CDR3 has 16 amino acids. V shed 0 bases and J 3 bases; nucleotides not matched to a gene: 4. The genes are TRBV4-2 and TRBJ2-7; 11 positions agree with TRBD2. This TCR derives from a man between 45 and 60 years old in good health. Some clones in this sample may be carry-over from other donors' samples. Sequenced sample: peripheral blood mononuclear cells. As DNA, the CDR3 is TGTGCCAGCAGCCAAGAAACCGGGACTAGCGGCTACGAGCAGTACTTC. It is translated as CASSQETGTSGYEQYF.